This T cell receptor (beta chain) was retrieved from a study of spatial heterogeneity in lung cancer. Turning to the study itself: An average of more than ten raw reads was observed per unique TCR and UMI combination.

TCR cDNA molecules each carried a unique molecular identifier. TCRdb ran MiXCR on the 5' RACE reads and lists one entry per CDR3 protein. The repertoire has more than 95,000 distinct CDR3 sequences, more than 10% of them found once; the top ten carry 16%. This clonotype appeared many times. Germline lookup yields CDR1 DFQATT and CDR2 SNEGSKA (reference sequence). Trimming cost V 3 bases and J 6 bases, with 15 bases left between them. CDR3 length: 13 amino acids. Time point noted: blood at routine non-recurrence follow-up after resection. The sequenced material consisted of unsorted whole RNA from tumor, nontumor lung or frozen PBMC.

The clonotype was recovered from a male donor with early-stage non-small cell lung cancer. This chain uses TRBV20-1 with TRBJ2-7; no clear D. The specimen was PBMCs, collected at follow-up. CDR3 loop: CSARTPRDGEQYF. For the CDR3, the DNA is TGCAGTGCTAGGACTCCGCGAGATGGCGAGCAGTACTTC.